Sequencing of this T cell receptor beta chain was carried out in a study of shared clonotypes between healthy human individuals. To note about this clone: Its antigen is as yet unknown.

Notes on the study in general: Though the depth was large, rarefaction showed that sorted-subset sequencing was incomplete.

Sequencing used immunoSEQ multiplex PCR; TCRdb keeps in-frame clones, though not all of them. The profile shows 1,500,000 or so clones, 97% to 99% of them singletons. The sequenced sample was naive CD4+ T cells sorted from blood. Subset denoted: CD45RA+ positively selected. This clonotype was sampled from a man aged 25-40 years in good health.

Here the CDR3 DNA reads TGTGCCAGTAGTGTCCGGGGACACCAGACACAGGCCTACGAGCAGTACTTC. Protein: CASSVRGHQTQAYEQYF. This chain connects TRBV19 to TRBJ2-7, with D possibly matching TRBD1 (6 bases). V was trimmed by 5 bases and J by 2 bases, leaving 22 bases between them. Germline CDR1 is LNHDA and CDR2 is SQIVND (reference sequence). There are 17 residues in the CDR3.